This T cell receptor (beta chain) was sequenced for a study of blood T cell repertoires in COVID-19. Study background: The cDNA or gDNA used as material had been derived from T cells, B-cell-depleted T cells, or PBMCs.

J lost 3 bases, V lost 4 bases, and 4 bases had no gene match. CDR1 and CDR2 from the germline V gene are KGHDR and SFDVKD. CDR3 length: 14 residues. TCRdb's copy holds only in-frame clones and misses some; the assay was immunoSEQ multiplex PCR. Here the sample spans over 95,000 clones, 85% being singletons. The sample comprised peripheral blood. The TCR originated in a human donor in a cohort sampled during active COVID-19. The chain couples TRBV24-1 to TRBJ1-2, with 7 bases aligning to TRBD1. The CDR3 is CATSDTGTDYGYTF. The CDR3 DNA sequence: TGTGCCACCAGTGACACCGGGACAGACTATGGCTACACCTTC.